This entry lists 10 T cell receptor beta chains sequenced from one sample in a study of cytomegalovirus exposure and HLA in healthy donors. PCR amplification relied on 60 Vbeta primers (plus 13 Jbeta primers). The assay was immunoSEQ multiplex PCR, and TCRdb's table has in-frame clones only and misses some. The sample includes around 160,000 clones, 65% to 85% of them seen just once. The specimen was PBMCs. The receptors come from a woman between 40 and 55 years old in good health and CMV-seropositive.

The V gene is TRBV27, the J gene TRBJ2-6; TRBD2 is a possible D gene (5 bases). V was cut by 0 bases and J by 2 bases, with 8 bases left in between. Germline V lookup: CDR1 MNHEY, CDR2 SMNVEV (reference sequence). The CDR3 loop spans 16 amino acids. CDR3 coding DNA: TGTGCCAGCAGTTTATCGGTCGGGACTGGGGCCAACGTCCTGACTTTC. Encoded protein: CASSLSVGTGANVLTF.

The rearrangement links TRBV7-3 to TRBJ2-7, with 10 bases that match TRBD1. Germline lookup yields CDR1 SGHTA and CDR2 FQGTGA. The CDR3 is 15 residues long. V lost 5 bases and J lost 6; bases outside the gene matches: 10. The CDR3 region is CASSPLGTGDREQYF. CDR3 sequence (DNA): TGTGCCAGCAGCCCTTTGGGGACAGGGGACCGCGAGCAGTACTTC.

In its sample, this clone was seen a few times. V and J are TRBV4-1 and TRBJ2-7; 12 nucleotides align to TRBD2. The V segment lost 1 base and the J segment 5 bases; nucleotides outside the gene matches: 12. There are 18 residues in the CDR3. Germline CDR1 reads MGHRA; CDR2 reads YSYEKL. The CDR3 DNA is TGCGCCAGCAGCCAAGCGGTGCTAGCGGGGGGGCCTAGGAACGAGCAGTACTTC. Translated, it gives CASSQAVLAGGPRNEQYF.

This clone turned up a few times. The CDR3 is CASSPLIGSKETQYF. CDR3 DNA: TGTGCCAGCTCACCACTAATTGGGAGTAAAGAGACCCAGTACTTC. J is TRBJ2-5 and V is TRBV18; tentative D call: TRBD2 (5 bases). V dropped 1 base and J dropped 3 bases, with 12 bases sitting between them. Germline V CDR1 and CDR2: KGHSH, LQKENI. The CDR3 runs to 15 residues.

The V gene is TRBV15, the J gene TRBJ1-2; 10 nucleotides align to TRBD1. The CDR3 sequence is 16 residues long. Germline assignment: CDR1 LNHNV and CDR2 YYDKDF (reference sequence). The V gene end was trimmed by 0 bases and the J gene end by 4 bases; junction bases not matched to a gene: 5. The DNA of the CDR3 is TGTGCCACCAGCAGAGAGCCCGGGACAGGGGTCTATGGCTACACCTTC. Protein product: CATSREPGTGVYGYTF.

This chain joins TRBV6-1 and TRBJ2-2; 7 nucleotides agree with TRBD1. The J segment lost 3 bases and the V segment lost 4 bases, leaving 11 bases of the junction unmatched. The CDR3 totals 17 residues. Per the germline V gene, CDR1 is MNHNS and CDR2 is SASEGT. DNA for the CDR3: TGTGCCAGCAGTGGGAGGTTTGGGACAGTCTACACCGGGGAGCTGTTTTTT. Translated: CASSGRFGTVYTGELFF.

This rearrangement joins TRBV7-2 to TRBJ2-2; 9 bases fit TRBD1. The CDR3 covers 15 residues. The germline V gene encodes CDR1 SGHTA and CDR2 FQGNSA. Trimming cost V 11 bases and J 5 bases; bases outside gene matches: 12. CDR3 sequence: CASTTGGLTTGELFF. CDR3 in DNA: TGTGCCTCTACAACAGGGGGCTTAACTACCGGGGAGCTGTTTTTT.

V usage is TRBV7-2 and J usage is TRBJ1-2; weak D call: TRBD1 (5 bases). Deletions cut 5 bases from V and 5 bases from J, with 18 bases between. This CDR3 has 15 amino acids. CDR1 SGHTA and CDR2 FQGNSA come from the germline V gene. CDR3 coding DNA: TGTGCCAGCAGCCCAAGGCCGGGGGAGTCTTATGGCTACACCTTC. It translates to CASSPRPGESYGYTF.

The V gene is TRBV9, the J gene TRBJ2-7; TRBD1 matches at 10 bases. The V gene's germline CDR1 is SGDLS and CDR2 YYNGEE. The length of the CDR3 is 15 residues. V was pared by 3 bases and J by 5 bases, with 8 bases of the junction left unmatched. The CDR3, as DNA: TGTGCCAGCAGCGAAAGGGACAGGGGTGGGGACGAGCAGTACTTC. This sequence encodes CASSERDRGGDEQYF.

This chain connects TRBV5-1 to TRBJ2-2, with D maybe TRBD2 (5 bases). Deletions cut 0 bases from V and 5 bases from J, with 11 bases between. CDR1 is SGHRS and CDR2 is YFSETQ in the germline V gene. The length of the CDR3 is 15 residues. The CDR3 region is CASSLVGGGTGELFF. CDR3 bases: TGCGCCAGCAGCTTGGTAGGAGGTGGGACCGGGGAGCTGTTTTTT.